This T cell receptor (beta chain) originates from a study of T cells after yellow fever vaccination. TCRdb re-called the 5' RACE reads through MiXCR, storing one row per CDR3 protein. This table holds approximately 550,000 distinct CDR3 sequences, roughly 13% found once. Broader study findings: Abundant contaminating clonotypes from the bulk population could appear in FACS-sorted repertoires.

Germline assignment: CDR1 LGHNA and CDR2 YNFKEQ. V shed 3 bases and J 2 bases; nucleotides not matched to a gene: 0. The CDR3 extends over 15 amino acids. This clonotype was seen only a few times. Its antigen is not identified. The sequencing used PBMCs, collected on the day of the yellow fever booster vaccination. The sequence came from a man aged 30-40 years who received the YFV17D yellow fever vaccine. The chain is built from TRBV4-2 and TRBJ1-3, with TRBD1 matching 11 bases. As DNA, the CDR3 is TGTGCCAGCAGCCAGGACAGGGGGCCTGGAAACACCATATATTTT. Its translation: CASSQDRGPGNTIYF.